This TCR beta chain derives from a study of HIV-infected patients and healthy controls. Around 450 ng RNA was reverse transcribed with alpha and beta constant-region primers. Alpha and beta chain libraries were made separately by chain-specific third strand synthesis with multiplexing indices. TCRdb ran MiXCR on the 5' RACE reads and lists one entry per CDR3 protein. The sample consists of about 10,000 distinct CDR3 sequences, roughly a tenth of them appearing once. The repertoire came from unfractionated whole blood and reflected all unsorted peripheral T cells. Germline CDR1 reads MGHRA; CDR2 reads YSYEKL. The V gene end was trimmed by 0 bases and the J gene end by 1 base; junction bases not matched to a gene: 1. This CDR3 is built from 15 residues. This clonotype was observed many times.

This rearrangement joins TRBV4-1 to TRBJ2-7; 9 nucleotides line up with TRBD1. This sequence originates from an adult with HIV infection. This material consisted of blood, taken before antiretroviral therapy. CDR3 sequence (DNA): TGCGCCAGCAGCCAAGAAGGGACAGGGTCCTACGAGCAGTACTTC. This gives the protein CASSQEGTGSYEQYF.